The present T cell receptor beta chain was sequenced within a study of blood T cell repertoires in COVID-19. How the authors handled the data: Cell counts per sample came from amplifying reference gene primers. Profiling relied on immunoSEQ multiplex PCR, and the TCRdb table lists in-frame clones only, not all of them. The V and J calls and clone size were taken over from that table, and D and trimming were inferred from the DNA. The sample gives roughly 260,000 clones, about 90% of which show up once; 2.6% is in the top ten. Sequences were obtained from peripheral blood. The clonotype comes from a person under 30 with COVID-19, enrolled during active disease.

This chain's CDR3 is CASSGLTGMNTEAFF. The CDR3 DNA is TGTGCCAGTAGTGGCTTGACAGGAATGAACACTGAAGCTTTCTTT. This sequence joins TRBV19 and TRBJ1-1; D possibly corresponds to TRBD1 (6 bases). V was trimmed by 5 bases and J by 0 bases, leaving 13 bases between them. Per the germline V gene, CDR1 is LNHDA and CDR2 is SQIVND (reference sequence). CDR3 size: 15 residues.